Below are 27 T cell receptor beta chains sequenced from a single sample in a study of T cells in Graves' hyperthyroidism and ophthalmopathy. RNA transcripts served as the template for amplifying TCR beta CDR3 regions. In the first-round RT-PCR of the TCR CDR3, the HTBI primer set was used. A single record per CDR3 protein comes from TCRdb applying MiXCR to the multiplex PCR reads. The sample carries 200,000 to 300,000 distinct CDR3 sequences, 16% recorded once. Sample: blood. These receptors came from a woman aged 18-29 years with Graves' ophthalmopathy.

This clonotype was seen at least ten times. The chain has TRBV3-1 and TRBJ2-7, with D possibly called TRBD1 or TRBD2 (6 bases each). The CDR3 contains 15 residues. From germline, CDR1 is LGHDT and CDR2 YNNKEL (reference sequence). Between the trimmed V and J ends, which lost 1 base and 2 bases, there was a span of 12 bases. The CDR3 loop reads CASSQVSGGPYEQYF. The CDR3 coding sequence is TGTGCCAGCAGCCAAGTTTCCGGGGGCCCCTACGAGCAGTACTTC.

The chain joins TRBV5-1 to TRBJ2-3; D is perhaps TRBD1 (5 bases). The germline V gene encodes CDR1 SGHRS and CDR2 YFSETQ. V was trimmed by 2 bases and J by 7 bases, leaving 8 bases between them. The CDR3 loop spans 12 amino acids. The CDR3 DNA reads as TGCGCCAGCAGCTTCGACAGTCATACGCAGTATTTT. Amino acids: CASSFDSHTQYF.

On this clonotype itself: A much larger clone lies a single base off, so this may be a read error. The rearrangement uses TRBV10-3 and TRBJ1-2, with D hard to call. CDR1 and CDR2 (germline): ENHRY, SYGVKD. With 10 bases removed from V and 8 bases from J, the gap between germline ends came to 14 bases. The CDR3 extends over 11 amino acids. The CDR3 is CASSPRQGYTF. The CDR3 coding sequence is TGTGCCAGCAGCCCCAGGCAGGGCTACACCTTC.

This clonotype was seen repeatedly, ten times or more. The gene calls are TRBV2 and TRBJ2-3, with 9 bases matching TRBD2. The germline gives CDR1 SNHLY, CDR2 FYNNEI. The CDR3 loop spans 14 amino acids. V lost 5 bases, J lost 4 bases, and 4 bases stayed unmatched. The CDR3 bases are TGTGCCAGCAGTAGAGGGACTAGCCCAGATACGCAGTATTTT. The encoded protein is CASSRGTSPDTQYF.

This clonotype was observed many times. The genes are TRBV5-1 and TRBJ1-2; no clear D gene. V was clipped by 0 bases and J by 0 bases, with 3 bases between them. The CDR3 spans 13 residues. Germline CDR1 and CDR2: SGHRS and YFSETQ. The CDR3 reads CASSLEANYGYTF. In DNA form, the CDR3 reads TGCGCCAGCAGCTTGGAGGCTAACTATGGCTACACCTTC.

This clonotype was seen at least ten times. The V and J genes are TRBV27 and TRBJ2-7; D gene uncertain. Germline CDR1 is MNHEY and CDR2 is SMNVEV (reference sequence). V was clipped by 2 bases and J by 3 bases, with 20 bases between them. This CDR3 region has 17 residues. DNA of the CDR3: TGTGCCAGCAGTTTAATCCCTTTAGGCGCATCCGACTACGAGCAGTACTTC. It is translated as CASSLIPLGASDYEQYF.

This clonotype has at least ten counts. The genes are TRBV20-1 and TRBJ2-3; D is ambiguous. The V end was cut by 6 bases, the J end by 3 bases, with 10 bases between. Germline CDR1 reads DFQATT; CDR2 reads SNEGSKA (reference sequence). The length of the CDR3 is 12 residues. CDR3 in amino acids: CSADLGTDTQYF. In DNA form, the CDR3 reads TGCAGTGCGGACCTAGGGACAGATACGCAGTATTTT.

This clonotype occurred many times. This rearrangement joins TRBV7-9 to TRBJ2-7, with TRBD2 matching 9 bases. The CDR3 has 16 amino acids. After removal of 5 bases from V and 6 bases from J, the junction contained 14 bases not matched to a gene. CDR1 SEHNR and CDR2 FQNEAQ come from the germline V gene (reference sequence). CDR3 nucleotides: TGTGCCAGCAGCCCCGAGAGGGCGGGAGGGCCCTCCGAGCAGTACTTC. This gives the protein CASSPERAGGPSEQYF.

This clonotype was recorded many times. V is TRBV7-2 and J is TRBJ1-5; TRBD1 aligns across 8 bases. CDR3 length: 15 amino acids. V gave up 5 bases and J gave up 4 bases; unmatched junction bases: 7. CDR1 and CDR2 (germline): SGHTA, FQGNSA. The CDR3 reads CASSPPTGGNQPQHF. In DNA, the CDR3 is TGTGCCAGCAGCCCACCCACAGGGGGAAATCAGCCCCAGCATTTT.

This clonotype was counted many times. V is TRBV27 and J is TRBJ2-1; a weak D match, TRBD2 (6 bases). Germline-derived CDR1 and CDR2 are MNHEY and SMNVEV (reference sequence). This CDR3 has 16 residues. Trimming took off 6 bases at V and 0 bases at J, with 15 bases between the two ends. CDR3 in DNA: TGTGCCAGCAGCCTCCCCGGGAGCCTCTCCTACAATGAGCAGTTCTTC. Translating it yields CASSLPGSLSYNEQFF.

This clonotype was counted a single time. The chain recombines TRBV27 with TRBJ1-1; the match to TRBD1 covers 9 bases. V was pared by 5 bases and J by 3 bases, with 7 bases of the junction left unmatched. Germline CDR1 MNHEY, CDR2 SMNVEV (reference sequence). The CDR3 spans 15 residues. CDR3 DNA sequence: TGTGCCAGCAGTAACAGGGGGCTTTTGGACACTGAAGCTTTCTTT. Translation gives CASSNRGLLDTEAFF.

The table lists this clonotype with many counts. V and J are TRBV28 and TRBJ2-2; 10 nucleotides match TRBD2. Looked up from germline, CDR1 is MDHEN and CDR2 is SYDVKM. The V gene end was trimmed by 4 bases and the J gene end by 3 bases; junction bases not matched to a gene: 8. The CDR3 consists of 17 residues. CDR3 protein: CASSYPVGLADTGELFF. The CDR3, as DNA: TGTGCCAGCAGTTACCCCGTTGGACTAGCGGACACCGGGGAGCTGTTTTTT.

This rearrangement joins TRBV6-2 or TRBV6-3 to TRBJ1-1; D remains unclear. V was trimmed by 0 bases and J by 4 bases, leaving 6 bases between them. The CDR3 runs 13 residues. Germline V lookup: CDR1 MNHEY, CDR2 SVGEGT. CDR3 protein: CASSYSESTEAFF. The DNA of the CDR3 is TGTGCCAGCAGTTACTCGGAGTCCACTGAAGCTTTCTTT.

The chain combines TRBV28 with TRBJ1-6; no clear D. The germline V gene has CDR1 MDHEN and CDR2 SYDVKM. This CDR3 comprises 13 residues. The germline V and J ends were trimmed by 2 bases and 7 bases, with 6 bases remaining between them. CDR3 nucleotides: TGTGCCAGCAGTTTAAAGGGAAATTCACCCCTCCACTTT. This translates into CASSLKGNSPLHF. Based on the CDR3 plus reference TRBV28 and TRBJ1-6, the full variable domain is DVKVTQSSRYLVKRTGEKVFLECVQDMDHENMFWYRQDPGLGLRLIYFSYDVKMKEKGDIPEGYSVSREKKERFSLILESASTNQTSMYLCASSLKGNSPLHFGNGTRLTVT.

This clonotype was found many times. The chain carries TRBV29-1 and TRBJ2-7; 7 bases line up with TRBD2. The V segment lost 6 bases and the J segment 1 base; nucleotides outside the gene matches: 6. CDR3 size: 13 residues. Germline lookup yields CDR1 SQVTM and CDR2 ANQGSEA. CDR3 sequence reads: CSVWGGISYEQYF. As DNA, the CDR3 is TGCAGCGTGTGGGGAGGGATTTCCTACGAGCAGTACTTC.

This clonotype was observed many times. V usage is TRBV13 and J usage is TRBJ2-1; possible D gene TRBD2, 6 bases. Germline lookup yields CDR1 PRHDT and CDR2 FYEKMQ (reference sequence). The CDR3 loop spans 13 amino acids. V lost 5 bases to trimming and J lost 8 bases, with 13 bases between them. The CDR3 protein is CASSPTSSDEQFF. As DNA, the CDR3 is TGTGCCAGCAGCCCCACTAGCTCGGATGAGCAGTTCTTC.

V gene TRBV29-1 combines with J gene TRBJ2-7, with 14 bases lining up with TRBD2. The CDR3 runs to 18 residues. V was clipped by 6 bases and J by 4 bases; unmatched bases: 17. Looked up from germline, CDR1 is SQVTM and CDR2 is ANQGSEA. CDR3 nucleotide sequence: TGCAGCGTCTCCTACCCCGGGACTAGCGGGAGAATTTTTTACGAGCAGTACTTC. It encodes CSVSYPGTSGRIFYEQYF.

The rearrangement uses TRBV6-2 or TRBV6-3 and TRBJ2-3; 8 nucleotides match TRBD2. The CDR3 is 16 residues long. Germline loops: CDR1 MNHEY, CDR2 SVGEGT. V shed 5 bases and J 2 bases; nucleotides not matched to a gene: 9. CDR3 in amino acids: CASSLLSGGVTDTQYF. CDR3 nucleotides: TGTGCCAGCAGTCTCCTTTCGGGAGGGGTCACAGATACGCAGTATTTT.

This clonotype was counted ten times or more. The V gene is TRBV7-9, the J gene TRBJ2-5; 8 bases line up with TRBD1. This CDR3 comprises 13 residues. V dropped 4 bases and J dropped 2; count of bases not matched to a gene: 0. Looked up from germline, CDR1 is SEHNR and CDR2 is FQNEAQ (reference sequence). CDR3 coding DNA: TGTGCCAGCAGCTGGACAGGGCAAGAGACCCAGTACTTC. It encodes CASSWTGQETQYF. The variable domain in full, completed from reference TRBV7-9 and TRBJ2-5, reads DTGVSQNPRHKITKRGQNVTFRCDPISEHNRLYWYRQTLGQGPEFLTYFQNEAQLEKSRLLSDRFSAERPKGSFSTLEIQRTEQGDSAMYLCASSWTGQETQYFGPGTRLLVL.

This clonotype showed up just a few times. The rearrangement joins TRBV19 to TRBJ2-7, with 7 bases fitting TRBD1. Unmatched junction bases numbered 11, after V lost 4 bases and J lost 5 bases. Per germline, CDR1 LNHDA and CDR2 SQIVND (reference sequence). The CDR3 has 15 residues. The CDR3 region is CASSTLTGVSNEQYF. The DNA of the CDR3 is TGTGCCAGTAGTACACTCACAGGGGTCAGCAACGAGCAGTACTTC.

The table lists this clonotype with many counts. The chain links TRBV6-5 to TRBJ2-1, with no clear D. The V end was cut by 2 bases, the J end by 9 bases, with 2 bases between. The CDR3 runs to 10 residues. Germline V gene lookup returns CDR1 MNHEY and CDR2 SVGAGI. The CDR3 is CASSYGEQFF. The CDR3 coding sequence is TGTGCCAGCAGTTACGGTGAGCAGTTCTTC.

Ten or more counts support this clonotype. The chain carries TRBV10-3 and TRBJ1-1; no firm D call. V was pared by 0 bases and J by 1 base, with 3 bases between. The germline V gene encodes CDR1 ENHRY and CDR2 SYGVKD. CDR3 length equals 13 residues. In DNA form, the CDR3 reads TGTGCCATCAGTGAGTCTGAGAACACTGAAGCTTTCTTT. This codes for CAISESENTEAFF.

Many counts were recorded for this clonotype. The rearrangement uses TRBV28 and TRBJ1-1; perhaps TRBD1 as D (5 bases). This CDR3 contains 15 residues. The V end lost 8 bases, the J end lost 2 bases, and 18 bases lay between the germline ends. The germline V gene encodes CDR1 MDHEN and CDR2 SYDVKM. The CDR3 DNA follows: TGTGCCAGCTTCCTCTCGGGACGGACTAACACTGAAGCTTTCTTT. This encodes CASFLSGRTNTEAFF. Together with reference TRBV28 and TRBJ1-1, the CDR3 gives the full variable domain: DVKVTQSSRYLVKRTGEKVFLECVQDMDHENMFWYRQDPGLGLRLIYFSYDVKMKEKGDIPEGYSVSREKKERFSLILESASTNQTSMYLCASFLSGRTNTEAFFGQGTRLTVV.

This clonotype was found many times. This sequence joins TRBV7-3 and TRBJ2-1; D is unclear. This CDR3 is built from 13 residues. In germline, CDR1 is SGHTA, CDR2 FQGTGA. Between the trimmed V and J ends, which lost 0 bases and 5 bases, there was a span of 5 bases. The CDR3 nucleotides read TGTGCCAGCAGCTTAACGCCTAACAATGAGCAGTTCTTC. Protein: CASSLTPNNEQFF.

Turning to this clonotype: It may be a read error: a sequence one base away is much more abundant. The rearrangement joins TRBV6-1 to TRBJ1-2; D not certain. V lost 1 base to trimming and J lost 4 bases, with 13 bases between them. Per germline, CDR1 MNHNS and CDR2 SASEGT. This CDR3 is 15 amino acids long. CDR3: CASSEGASQIYGYTF. The CDR3, as DNA: TGTGCCAGCAGTGAAGGGGCCAGCCAGATCTATGGCTACACCTTC.

This clonotype was detected many times. V and J are TRBV12-3 or TRBV12-4 and TRBJ2-5; 12 bases match TRBD2. The V segment lost 4 bases and the J segment 4 bases; nucleotides outside the gene matches: 1. There are 14 residues in the CDR3. The CDR3 loop reads CASSWTSGTETQYF. The CDR3, as DNA: TGTGCCAGCAGTTGGACTAGCGGGACAGAGACCCAGTACTTC.

This clonotype has a count of ten or more. This chain uses TRBV29-1 with TRBJ1-1; no clear D gene. Germline V gene lookup returns CDR1 SQVTM and CDR2 ANQGSEA. The CDR3 is 11 residues long. Trimming removed 2 bases from V and 6 bases from J, with 7 bases in between. CDR3 amino acids: CSVEWGAEAFF. DNA for the CDR3: TGCAGCGTTGAATGGGGAGCTGAAGCTTTCTTT.